This TCR beta chain was recovered during a study of shared clonotypes between healthy human individuals. Naive CD8 cells, CD45RO-negative and positively selected for CCR7, excluded terminally differentiated effector memory CD45RA+ cells. Germline assignment: CDR1 MNHEY and CDR2 SMNVEV (reference sequence). The V segment lost 5 bases and the J segment 8 bases; nucleotides outside the gene matches: 9. CDR3 length: 16 amino acids. Assay execution proceeded at the deep level. Clones were sequenced by immunoSEQ multiplex PCR, and TCRdb holds only the in-frame ones, with some missing. The sample includes about 580,000 clones, more than 95% seen only once; the top ten take 0.3%.

Sequenced input: naive CD8+ T cells sorted from blood. The J gene is TRBJ2-3, the V gene TRBV27; TRBD2 matches at 14 bases. The TCR originated in a man aged 30-40 years in good health. CDR3 nucleotide sequence: TGTGCCAGCAGTGTTACGACTAGCGGGAGGGGGGGTACGCAGTATTTT. It is translated as CASSVTTSGRGGTQYF.